These 11 T cell receptor beta chains share one sample of origin, sequenced in a study of Tregs in tolerant kidney transplant recipients. Some clones are missing from TCRdb's copy, which holds only in-frame ones; the method was immunoSEQ multiplex PCR. The sample lists over 50,000 clones; 83% were seen once. What was sequenced was CD4+ T cells from blood. These receptors were obtained from a human donor in good health.

V and J are TRBV9 and TRBJ1-1; 7 bases are shared with TRBD1. CDR3 length equals 13 residues. J gave up 11 bases and V 4 bases, and 11 bases lay outside the gene matches. From germline, CDR1 is SGDLS and CDR2 YYNGEE. In nucleotides, the CDR3 is TGTGCCAGCAGCAAAGGGGAGGGGGCAACGGCTTTCTTT. Amino acid sequence: CASSKGEGATAFF.

A word on this clone: This specimen includes other DNA sequences encoding the same CDR3. The V call is TRBV7-2, the J call TRBJ2-5, with 7 nucleotides matching TRBD1. CDR1 is SGHTA, CDR2 FQGNSA, per germline. CDR3 length equals 14 residues. The V and J ends lost 4 bases and 5 bases, in that order; junction bases with no gene match: 7. The CDR3 protein is CASSSRQGVETQYF. The CDR3 DNA follows: TGTGCCAGCAGCTCTAGACAGGGTGTCGAGACCCAGTACTTC.

In this sample, this clone turned up once. This rearrangement joins TRBV7-6 to TRBJ2-3, with no clear D. Germline V gene sequence: CDR1 SGHVS, CDR2 FNYEAQ. V was cut by 1 base and J by 3 bases, with 8 bases left in between. CDR3 length equals 14 residues. In nucleotides, the CDR3 is TGTGCCAGCAGCTTAGGTATAGGGACAGATACGCAGTATTTT. It translates to CASSLGIGTDTQYF. Full variable domain (outside the CDR3, taken from reference TRBV7-6 and TRBJ2-3): GAGVSQSPRYKVTKRGQDVALRCDPISGHVSLYWYRQALGQGPEFLTYFNYEAQQDKSGLPNDRFSAERPEGSISTLTIQRTEQRDSAMYRCASSLGIGTDTQYFGPGTRLTVL.

V gene TRBV7-2 combines with J gene TRBJ1-3, with D maybe TRBD1 (6 bases). Trimming stripped 3 bases from V and 4 bases from J, with 25 bases between. CDR1 and CDR2 from the germline V gene are SGHTA and FQGNSA. The CDR3 contains 19 residues. The CDR3: CASSFVGTTGRGSGNTIYF. CDR3 bases: TGTGCCAGCAGCTTTGTAGGCACGACAGGCAGGGGATCAGGAAACACCATATATTTT.

The chain joins TRBV11-3 to TRBJ2-5, with 8 bases identical to TRBD2. The CDR3 consists of 14 residues. J gave up 3 bases and V 3 bases, and 3 bases lay outside the gene matches. Germline CDR1 and CDR2: SGHNT and YENEEA. CDR3 sequence: CASSFQAGEETQYF. In DNA form, the CDR3 reads TGTGCCAGCAGCTTTCAAGCGGGAGAAGAGACCCAGTACTTC.

There are many counts of this clone. The chain links TRBV5-6 to TRBJ1-5; D not resolved. This CDR3 is built from 14 residues. V was pared by 1 base and J by 5 bases, with 10 bases between. CDR1 and CDR2 (germline): SGHDT, YYEEEE. The CDR3 DNA reads TGTGCCAGCAGCTTGTTTCAGGTCGATCAGCCCCAGCATTTT. Its translation: CASSLFQVDQPQHF.

V usage is TRBV7-2 and J usage is TRBJ2-1, with 7 bases matching TRBD2. Looked up from germline, CDR1 is SGHTA and CDR2 is FQGNSA. The CDR3 totals 15 residues. J gave up 7 bases and V 2 bases, and 8 bases lay outside the gene matches. The CDR3 coding sequence is TGTGCCAGCAGCTTACGGTGGGGGGGAGAGAATGAGCAGTTCTTC. Its protein product is CASSLRWGGENEQFF. The entire variable domain, with the rest obtained from reference TRBV7-2 and TRBJ2-1, is as follows: GAGVSQSPSNKVTEKGKDVELRCDPISGHTALYWYRQSLGQGLEFLIYFQGNSAPDKSGLPSDRFSAERTGGSVSTLTIQRTQQEDSAVYLCASSLRWGGENEQFFGPGTRLTVL.

The table lists this clone with a few counts. This chain's CDR3 is CASRPSVSSYEQYF. The CDR3 DNA reads TGTGCCAGCCGCCCCTCGGTTTCGTCCTACGAGCAGTACTTC. This chain uses TRBV5-5 with TRBJ2-7; D is uncertain. Trimming stripped 7 bases from V and 1 base from J, with 15 bases between. Looked up from germline, CDR1 is SGHKS and CDR2 is YYEKEE (reference sequence). There are 14 residues in the CDR3.

By its share, this clone is medium-sized (0.01 to 0.1%). The V and J genes are TRBV25-1 and TRBJ1-1; D is undetermined. Trimming cost V 1 base and J 5 bases, with 14 bases left between them. Germline V gene data show CDR1 as MGHDK and CDR2 as SYGVNS. This CDR3 is 15 amino acids long. The CDR3 sequence: CASSEWEGPGTEAFF. The CDR3 DNA reads as TGTGCCAGCAGTGAATGGGAGGGCCCGGGGACTGAAGCTTTCTTT.

CDR3 residues: CSGTRGQGGYTF. In nucleotides, the CDR3 is TGCAGCGGGACCAGGGGGCAGGGAGGCTACACCTTC. The genes are TRBV29-1 and TRBJ1-2; 8 positions agree with TRBD1. The V and J ends lost 7 bases and 8 bases, in that order; junction bases with no gene match: 9. Germline loops: CDR1 SQVTM, CDR2 ANQGSEA. This CDR3 is 12 amino acids long.

CDR3 protein: CASSLLPIYGYTF. CDR3 DNA: TGTGCCAGCAGTTTACTCCCAATATATGGCTACACCTTC. The V and J genes are TRBV28 and TRBJ1-2, with D hard to call. This CDR3 is built from 13 residues. Trimming shortened V by 2 bases and J by 5 bases, and 9 bases separated the two germline ends. Germline V gives CDR1 MDHEN, CDR2 SYDVKM.